The rows below give T cell receptor beta chains drawn from one sample of a study of human T cells and chemical hapten exposure. TCRdb re-analysed the RACE reads in MiXCR, keeping a single row per CDR3 protein. The sample contains approximately 350,000 distinct CDR3 sequences, around 7% of which appear only once. The material sequenced was whole blood, taken in connection with sensitization to the hapten diphenylcyclopropenone (DPC). These receptors were obtained from a woman younger than 30 with alopecia areata. Some clones in this sample may be carry-over from other donors' samples. The CDR3 runs from the conserved cysteine through the conserved F or W. A D gene is named only where the DNA matches it firmly. Expanded clones are given a class, and other clones once, few, many or no size at all.

abundance | len | j_gene | d_gene | v_gene | CDR3aa | CDR3nt
many | 13 | TRBJ2-7 | . | TRBV5-1 | CASSFEDSQGQYF | TGCGCCAGCAGCTTTGAGGACAGCCAGGGGCAGTACTTC
many | 18 | TRBJ2-5 | TRBD1 | TRBV5-1 | CASSPTPPRTGGEETQYF | TGCGCCAGCAGCCCCACCCCGCCCAGGACAGGGGGCGAAGAGACCCAGTACTTC
few | 13 | TRBJ1-2 | . | TRBV7-3 | CASSPSKTVFVTF | TGTGCCAGCAGCCCCTCGAAGACAGTTTTCGTCACCTTC
. | 14 | TRBJ1-2 | TRBD1 | TRBV27 | CASSFGRGSYGYTF | TGTGCCAGCAGTTTCGGCAGGGGGTCCTATGGCTACACCTTC
few | 15 | TRBJ2-2 | . | TRBV14 | CASSQQGANTGELFF | TGTGCCAGCAGCCAACAGGGCGCGAACACCGGGGAGCTGTTTTTT
few | 16 | TRBJ1-4 | TRBD1 | TRBV7-6 | CASSLGQGAFGEKLFF | TGTGCCAGCAGCTTGGGACAGGGGGCTTTTGGGGAAAAACTGTTTTTT
few | 15 | TRBJ2-7 | TRBD2 | TRBV5-4 | CASTGGASGTYEQYF | TGTGCCAGCACCGGAGGAGCTAGCGGCACCTACGAGCAGTACTTC
few | 14 | TRBJ2-1 | TRBD1 | TRBV12-3/TRBV12-4 | CASSPGQAVDEQFF | TGTGCCAGCAGTCCGGGACAGGCTGTGGATGAGCAGTTCTTC
few | 11 | TRBJ2-2 | . | TRBV29-1 | CSAYRTGELFF | TGCAGCGCCTACCGGACCGGGGAGCTGTTTTTT
few | 13 | TRBJ1-4 | . | TRBV9 | CASSRDPQEKLFF | TGTGCCAGCAGCCGCGACCCCCAAGAAAAACTGTTTTTT
few | 16 | TRBJ2-1 | TRBD2 | TRBV4-3 | CASSQDGEGAYNEQFF | TGCGCCAGCAGCCAAGACGGGGAGGGTGCCTACAATGAGCAGTTCTTC
. | 16 | TRBJ2-3 | . | TRBV28 | CASSFSLASSTDTQYF | TGTGCCAGCAGTTTCAGCCTAGCCTCTAGCACAGATACGCAGTATTTT
many | 15 | TRBJ2-3 | . | TRBV27 | CAISPRGLITDTQYF | TGTGCCATCAGTCCGCGGGGACTTATCACAGATACGCAGTATTTT
. | 15 | TRBJ2-3 | . | TRBV3-1 | CASSPRQQKYNTQYF | TGTGCCAGCAGTCCCAGACAGCAAAAATACAATACGCAGTATTTT
few | 15 | TRBJ1-3 | . | TRBV28 | CASSFSPGGGNTIYF | TGTGCCAGCAGTTTTAGCCCCGGGGGAGGAAACACCATATATTTT
few | 15 | TRBJ1-1 | . | TRBV6-5 | CASSSLMRANTEAFF | TGTGCCAGCAGTTCCTTAATGCGAGCGAACACTGAAGCTTTCTTT
few | 15 | TRBJ1-4 | . | TRBV6-1 | CASSEVTGAQEKLFF | TGTGCCAGCAGTGAAGTGACGGGGGCCCAGGAAAAACTGTTTTTT
few | 16 | TRBJ2-7 | TRBD2 | TRBV4-3 | CASSQGGLAGGREQYF | TGCGCCAGCAGCCAAGGAGGACTAGCGGGGGGGCGCGAGCAGTACTTC
many | 17 | TRBJ2-4 | . | TRBV4-3 | CASSQEWQGVLKNIQYF | TGCGCCAGCAGCCAAGAATGGCAGGGAGTGTTGAAAAACATTCAGTACTTC
. | 14 | TRBJ1-2 | TRBD1 | TRBV5-1 | CASSSSGTGGGYTF | TGCGCCAGCAGCTCCTCCGGGACAGGGGGTGGCTACACCTTC
many | 18 | TRBJ2-1 | . | TRBV13 | CASSLWGKDEISYNEQFF | TGTGCCAGCAGCCTGTGGGGGAAGGATGAAATTTCCTACAATGAGCAGTTCTTC
. | 14 | TRBJ1-6 | . | TRBV5-1 | CASSLQEAYSPLHF | TGCGCCAGCAGCTTGCAGGAGGCCTATTCACCCCTCCACTTT
few | 15 | TRBJ2-7 | TRBD2 | TRBV20-1 | CSARDLSGGAYEQYF | TGCAGTGCTAGAGATCTGAGCGGGGGGGCCTACGAGCAGTACTTC
many | 13 | TRBJ1-2 | . | TRBV9 | CASSVQFNYGYTF | TGTGCCAGCAGCGTACAGTTTAACTATGGCTACACCTTC
. | 14 | TRBJ1-2 | TRBD1 | TRBV20-1 | CSAGGTGANYGYTF | TGCAGTGCTGGGGGGACAGGGGCCAACTATGGCTACACCTTC
few | 16 | TRBJ2-7 | . | TRBV28 | CASSRGDRPSSYEQYF | TGTGCCAGCAGCCGGGGGGACAGGCCGAGCTCCTACGAGCAGTACTTC
many | 14 | TRBJ2-3 | . | TRBV9 | CASSVDSGADTQYF | TGTGCCAGCAGCGTAGATTCGGGGGCAGATACGCAGTATTTT
few | 13 | TRBJ1-2 | . | TRBV28 | CASSLAENYGYTF | TGTGCCAGCAGTTTAGCAGAGAACTATGGCTACACCTTC
. | 14 | TRBJ1-1 | . | TRBV2 | CASSGDGENTEAFF | TGTGCCAGCAGCGGGGACGGGGAGAACACTGAAGCTTTCTTT
. | 16 | TRBJ2-3 | . | TRBV11-1 | CASSLGAGLGTDTQYF | TGTGCCAGCAGCTTAGGGGCGGGACTGGGCACAGATACGCAGTATTTT
few | 15 | TRBJ2-3 | TRBD2 | TRBV10-3 | CAISLLAGGADTQYF | TGTGCCATCAGTTTACTAGCGGGGGGAGCAGATACGCAGTATTTT
. | 15 | TRBJ2-1 | TRBD2 | TRBV29-1 | CSHPGGAQLYNEQFF | TGCAGCCACCCGGGAGGGGCCCAATTGTACAATGAGCAGTTCTTC
many | 16 | TRBJ2-5 | . | TRBV4-1 | CASSQGLVGLQETQYF | TGCGCCAGCAGCCAAGGATTGGTGGGCCTTCAAGAGACCCAGTACTTC
. | 16 | TRBJ1-5 | . | TRBV6-5 | CASINKGTVSNQPQHF | TGTGCCAGCATAAATAAGGGTACAGTCAGCAATCAGCCCCAGCATTTT